A selection of T cell receptor beta chains follows, all from one sample in a study of blood T cell repertoires in COVID-19. The repertoire was sequenced with immunoSEQ multiplex PCR; TCRdb's copy has only in-frame clones and lacks some. The sample carries approximately 210,000 clones, 88% recorded once. Sequences were obtained from peripheral blood. Receptors were obtained from a man younger than 35 with active or convalescent COVID-19. Each CDR3 is given with its conserved first and last residue. The order of the fields is CDR3 length, J gene, V gene, clone size, D gene, CDR3 protein, CDR3 DNA. A D gene is named only where the DNA matches it firmly. Clone size is stated in some rows and not others, as once, few, many or a class when expanded.

16,TRBJ1-4,TRBV11-1,few,TRBD1,CASSYETGPEDEKLFF,TGTGCCAGCAGCTACGAGACAGGGCCTGAGGATGAAAAACTGTTTTTT
15,TRBJ1-1,TRBV6-5,few,TRBD1,CASSPPDRSNTEAFF,TGTGCCAGCAGCCCCCCGGACAGGTCTAACACTGAAGCTTTCTTT
13,TRBJ2-7,TRBV6-5,NA,TRBD2,CASLLQAGVEQYF,TGTGCCAGCCTCCTACAAGCGGGAGTCGAGCAGTACTTC
16,TRBJ1-2,TRBV18,NA,NA,CASSPEGEKGIYGYTF,TGTGCCAGCTCACCGGAGGGAGAGAAGGGGATCTATGGCTACACCTTC
15,TRBJ2-5,TRBV15,NA,TRBD2,CATSTPLSGEETQYF,TGTGCCACCAGCACTCCACTAAGCGGGGAAGAGACCCAGTACTTC
11,TRBJ2-1,TRBV29-1,NA,NA,CSVATYNEQFF,TGCAGCGTTGCAACCTACAATGAGCAGTTCTTC
13,TRBJ2-7,TRBV30,NA,TRBD1,CAWSVRDSYEQYF,TGTGCCTGGAGTGTAAGGGACAGCTACGAGCAGTACTTC
15,TRBJ1-5,TRBV19,NA,TRBD1,CASSLLGQGGQPQHF,TGTGCCAGTAGCCTCCTAGGACAGGGCGGTCAGCCCCAGCATTTT
16,TRBJ2-1,TRBV18,NA,TRBD2,CASSLLAGSSYNEQFF,TGTGCCAGCTCACTTCTAGCGGGGAGCTCCTACAATGAGCAGTTCTTC
14,TRBJ1-6,TRBV30,NA,TRBD1,CAWSETGSNSPLHF,TGTGCCTGGAGTGAGACAGGGAGTAATTCACCCCTCCACTTT
14,TRBJ2-7,TRBV7-2,NA,TRBD2,CASQLAGLSYEQYF,TGTGCCAGCCAACTAGCGGGGCTGTCCTACGAGCAGTACTTC
15,TRBJ2-1,TRBV30,NA,TRBD2,CAWSTPDRGGNEQFF,TGTGCCTGGAGTACCCCCGACCGGGGGGGCAATGAGCAGTTCTTC
16,TRBJ2-5,TRBV29-1,NA,TRBD2,CSASPWGGANQETQYF,TGCAGCGCCTCCCCCTGGGGGGGAGCTAACCAAGAGACCCAGTACTTC
16,TRBJ2-1,TRBV11-2,once,TRBD2,CASNPTSGSFYNEQFF,TGTGCCAGCAACCCGACTAGCGGGAGTTTCTACAATGAGCAGTTCTTC
15,TRBJ1-2,TRBV14,NA,NA,CASSQSPGDGYGYTF,TGTGCCAGCAGCCAATCCCCGGGGGACGGCTATGGCTACACCTTC
14,TRBJ1-2,TRBV13,NA,NA,CASSPAMGAFGYTF,TGTGCCAGCAGCCCGGCAATGGGGGCATTCGGCTACACCTTC
17,TRBJ2-3,TRBV6-1,few,TRBD2,CASSELAGFPGTDTQYF,TGTGCCAGCAGTGAGTTAGCGGGATTCCCGGGGACAGATACGCAGTATTTT
13,TRBJ1-2,TRBV5-6,NA,NA,CASRTDSIYGYTF,TGTGCCAGCAGGACGGACAGTATCTATGGCTACACCTTC
15,TRBJ2-5,TRBV9,NA,TRBD1,CASSPRDRESETQYF,TGTGCCAGCAGCCCGCGGGACAGGGAGTCGGAGACCCAGTACTTC
15,TRBJ2-7,TRBV7-9,once,TRBD1,CASSLSLDRSWEQYF,TGTGCCAGCAGCTTATCTTTGGACAGGTCTTGGGAGCAGTACTTC
16,TRBJ1-4,TRBV11-2,few,TRBD1,CASSFGDRSTNEKLFF,TGTGCCAGCAGCTTTGGGGACAGGTCAACTAATGAAAAACTGTTTTTT
12,TRBJ1-2,TRBV30,NA,TRBD1,CAWSVQGDGYTF,TGTGCCTGGAGTGTGCAGGGGGATGGCTACACCTTC
16,TRBJ2-1,TRBV11-3,once,NA,CASSLGRQSRRDEQFF,TGTGCCAGCAGCTTAGGCCGACAGAGCCGGAGGGATGAGCAGTTCTTC
15,TRBJ1-6,TRBV18,NA,TRBD1,CASSPGTADNSPLHF,TGTGCCAGCTCACCCGGGACAGCCGATAATTCACCCCTCCACTTT
15,TRBJ2-1,TRBV19,NA,TRBD2,CASSMGTSGRNEQFF,TGTGCCAGTAGTATGGGGACTAGCGGGAGGAATGAGCAGTTCTTC
11,TRBJ2-3,TRBV10-3,NA,NA,CAARDGNTQYF,TGTGCCGCCAGGGATGGGAATACGCAGTATTTT
15,TRBJ2-7,TRBV6-5,NA,NA,CASSPIGGVSYEQYF,TGTGCCAGCTCGCCGATTGGCGGAGTCTCCTACGAGCAGTACTTC
14,TRBJ1-6,TRBV7-9,NA,TRBD1,CATTDRVWNSPLHF,TGTGCCACCACAGACAGGGTTTGGAATTCACCCCTCCACTTT
15,TRBJ2-7,TRBV27,once,TRBD2,CASSLTASGSYEQYF,TGTGCCAGCAGTTTAACAGCTAGCGGGAGCTACGAGCAGTACTTC
11,TRBJ2-7,TRBV29-1,NA,NA,CSVARGYEQYF,TGCAGCGTTGCCAGGGGCTACGAGCAGTACTTC
15,TRBJ2-2,TRBV6-2/TRBV6-3,NA,TRBD2,CASSPAPSGSGELFF,TGTGCCAGCAGTCCCGCGCCTAGCGGCTCCGGGGAGCTGTTTTTT
14,TRBJ2-5,TRBV29-1,NA,NA,CSVRKRAQGETQYF,TGCAGCGTTCGAAAGCGGGCCCAGGGCGAGACCCAGTACTTC
17,TRBJ2-2,TRBV7-7,once,NA,CASSQIWGQGDTGELFF,TGTGCCAGCAGCCAGATTTGGGGGCAGGGAGACACCGGGGAGCTGTTTTTT
16,TRBJ2-3,TRBV13,NA,TRBD2,CASSETSGSGDDTQYF,TGTGCCAGCAGCGAGACTAGCGGTTCTGGGGACGATACGCAGTATTTT
15,TRBJ1-4,TRBV7-7,NA,NA,CASSLQWPTRGKLFF,TGTGCCAGCAGCTTACAATGGCCGACGCGCGGGAAACTGTTTTTT
13,TRBJ1-2,TRBV10-2,NA,NA,CASDLDRNYGYTF,TGCGCCAGCGACCTTGACAGGAACTATGGCTACACCTTC